This TCR beta chain was sequenced for a study of T-cell memory formation after mild COVID-19 (dated by TCRdb to the early 2020s). In terms of the full investigation: TCR sequence clusters from the two donors were found to be largely donor specific. Two young, previously healthy adult volunteers made up the cohort, one male and one female. In two donors, T-cell clones that expanded and contracted after mild COVID-19 were followed by sequencing TCRalpha and TCRbeta repertoires longitudinally. The study at large found these results: Some responding clones were found in pre-infection memory, which suggests that pre-existing cross-reactive memory T cells took part in the SARS-CoV-2 response. Contracting CD4+ clones were located mainly in the CM and EM memory subsets, whereas CD8+ clones were found to be enriched in EMRA. From day 15 to 85, contracting clones showed balanced CD4/CD8 phenotypes, whereas a second wave of clones that expanded from day 15 to 37 leaned towards CD4+. The second-wave clones that peaked on day 37 were not confirmed to be SARS-CoV-2 specific. The study covered only a couple of mild cases, and larger cohorts including severe cases with pre-infection samples were considered necessary.

The data were produced on an Illumina NovaSeq 6000. TCRalpha and TCRbeta cDNA libraries were constructed by 5'RACE with constant-segment primers, with sample barcodes and unique molecular identifiers being introduced. Trizol reagent was used to extract RNA from every sample. Amplification of the libraries took two PCR steps, and the second step added a second sample barcode plus Illumina TruSeq adapters. The libraries were sequenced on an Illumina NovaSeq using 2 x 150 bp paired-end reads. In the source study's methods: With migec v1.2.7, reads were demultiplexed and then collapsed into UMI-guided consensus sequences. Using mixcr v2.1.11, UMI consensuses were aligned to TRA and TRB V and J templates and then assembled into clonotypes. Expanded or contracted clonotypes were those called significant by both edgeR and NoisET, with noise models trained on biological replicates. For edgeR calls, the cutoffs were a false discovery rate-adjusted p below 0.01 and a log2 fold-change threshold of 1. PCA with hierarchical clustering of max-normalized trajectories of the 1000 most abundant clonotypes was used as exploratory dynamics analysis. The CD4 or CD8 phenotype of responding clones was assigned using the separately sequenced CD4+ and CD8+ repertoires. The raw public reads went through TCRdb reprocessing: fastp at Q25, MiXCR clone calling, in-frame beta chains kept. Rows merge per CDR3 protein into single entries with the most common DNA and genes. It is TCRdb's table, rather than the study itself, that gives the V and J calls and clone size. The sample table shows hundreds of thousands of distinct CDR3 sequences, and approximately 15% are seen once. Approximately 20% of the sample is held by the ten biggest clonotypes.

Its CDR3 holds 13 amino acids, cysteine through phenylalanine. Only the CDR3 region is kept as DNA, spanning 39 bases read in frame from base 1. Trimming takes 7 bases from V and 2 bases from J, and the germline ends sit 10 bases apart. For CDR1 and CDR2, the germline V gene lists MNHEY and SVGEGT. Ficoll-Paque density gradient centrifugation was used to isolate PBMCs. As for this clonotype: Its target antigen remains unknown. No quality values exist for individual bases; no much larger clone is one base distant.

The chain employs TRBV6-2 or TRBV6-3 and TRBJ2-3, with the D gene not clear enough to name. This clonotype originated in a young man who had mild COVID-19 (a few samples of this study predate the infection). The sample titles of this study are shuffled in the database, so cell type and time point are left out; the donor was told from shared clones. The specimen was PBMCs or a T cell subset sorted from them (not recorded which). The encoded CDR3 is CASTTQDTDTQYF. The sequenced DNA is TGTGCCAGCACTACCCAGGACACAGATACGCAGTATTTT.